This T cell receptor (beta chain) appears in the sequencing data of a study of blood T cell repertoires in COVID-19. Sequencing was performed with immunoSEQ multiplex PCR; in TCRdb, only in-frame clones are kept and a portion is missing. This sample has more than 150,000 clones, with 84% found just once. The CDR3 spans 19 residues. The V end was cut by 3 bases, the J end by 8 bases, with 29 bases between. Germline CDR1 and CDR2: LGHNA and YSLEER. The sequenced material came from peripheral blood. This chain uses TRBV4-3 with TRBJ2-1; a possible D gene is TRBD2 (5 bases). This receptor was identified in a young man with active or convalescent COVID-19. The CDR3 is CASSQPPLSRAFSADEQFF. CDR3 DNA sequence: TGCGCCAGCAGCCAGCCCCCACTATCGCGGGCCTTCTCGGCGGATGAGCAGTTCTTC.